Described below is a single T cell receptor beta chain sequence and its context. Profiled with immunoSEQ multiplex PCR; TCRdb holds only in-frame clones, not every one. The sample lists 20,000 to 25,000 clones; more than 75% were seen once. This specimen comes from a study of T cell changes during pregnancy in multiple sclerosis. The V segment lost 1 base and the J segment 3 bases; nucleotides outside the gene matches: 7. The CDR3 has 16 amino acids. CDR1 and CDR2 (germline): SGHRS, YFSETQ. The sequence was collected from a female donor with multiple sclerosis, enrolled in a pregnancy study. V is TRBV5-1 and J is TRBJ2-7; 10 bases map to TRBD2. The input for sequencing was CD8+ T cells from peripheral blood mononuclear cells, taken before pregnancy. This CDR3 reads CASSLPTSGMVYEQYF. Here the CDR3 DNA reads TGCGCCAGCAGCTTGCCTACTAGCGGGATGGTCTACGAGCAGTACTTC.